The 21 T cell receptor beta chains below all came from one sample that was sequenced in a study of Ad26.COV2.S vaccination and SARS-CoV-2 variants. Treatment noted: 15 to 20 received Ad26.COV2.S at low or high dose, single or two shots; roughly five received placebo; per-sample allocation not given. The samples date from day 63 after the first vaccine or placebo injection. The repertoire was sequenced with immunoSEQ multiplex PCR; TCRdb's copy has only in-frame clones and lacks some. The sample lists approximately 350,000 clones; about 83% were seen once. Sequenced here: peripheral blood, sampled in a trial of Ad26.COV2.S vaccine versus placebo. The receptors shown here come from a person between 18 and 65 years old who received the Ad26.COV2.S COVID-19 vaccine or a placebo.

This clone turned up a few times. V and J are TRBV7-9 and TRBJ2-1, with TRBD1 as a possible D gene (5 bases). The V gene's germline CDR1 is SEHNR and CDR2 FQNEAQ (reference sequence). Trimming removed 5 bases from V and 6 bases from J, with 11 bases in between. The CDR3 is 13 residues long. CDR3 DNA sequence: TGTGCCAGCAGCCCCTCAGGGTTCAATGAGCAGTTCTTC. Its protein product is CASSPSGFNEQFF.

The chain is built from TRBV7-2 and TRBJ1-1; 8 bases map to TRBD1. The germline V gene encodes CDR1 SGHTA and CDR2 FQGNSA. CDR3 length: 19 amino acids. V was pared by 1 base and J by 1 base, with 14 bases of the junction left unmatched. In DNA form, the CDR3 reads TGTGCCAGCAGCTTAGTCCCCAAGACAGGGGCGGTTAGGAACACTGAAGCTTTCTTT. Residues: CASSLVPKTGAVRNTEAFF.

V and J are TRBV18 and TRBJ1-1, with D tentatively TRBD1 (5 bases). The CDR3 extends over 13 amino acids. In germline, CDR1 is KGHSH, CDR2 LQKENI. V was pared by 8 bases and J by 0 bases, with 10 bases between. DNA of the CDR3: TGTGCCAGCCTAACGGGGGTGAACACTGAAGCTTTCTTT. Protein product: CASLTGVNTEAFF.

The genes are TRBV14 and TRBJ1-1; D is undetermined. The CDR3 contains 14 residues. V shed 0 bases and J shed 3 bases, with 8 bases lying between them. Germline-derived CDR1 and CDR2 are SGHDN and FVKESK. In DNA, the CDR3 is TGTGCCAGCAGCCAAGAAGGCAGCTACACTGAAGCTTTCTTT. Translated, it gives CASSQEGSYTEAFF.

This clone was seen a few times. The rearrangement uses TRBV5-4 and TRBJ1-2; D is possibly TRBD1 (6 bases). Germline V CDR1 and CDR2: SGHNT, YYREEE (reference sequence). V was pared by 2 bases and J by 0 bases, with 11 bases between. This CDR3 has 15 amino acids. Here the CDR3 DNA reads TGTGCCAGCAGCTTTAGGGGGGCCGCTAACTATGGCTACACCTTC. It yields the protein CASSFRGAANYGYTF.

This clone has just one count. The chain couples TRBV28 to TRBJ1-6; weak D call: TRBD1 (6 bases). In germline, CDR1 is MDHEN, CDR2 SYDVKM. V was trimmed by 3 bases and J by 8 bases, leaving 14 bases between them. The CDR3 is made up of 15 amino acids. The CDR3 loop reads CASSFRGAVDSPLHF. CDR3 DNA sequence: TGTGCCAGCAGTTTCCGGGGGGCGGTTGATTCACCCCTCCACTTT. The variable domain in full, with the rest retrieved from reference TRBV28 and TRBJ1-6, is DVKVTQSSRYLVKRTGEKVFLECVQDMDHENMFWYRQDPGLGLRLIYFSYDVKMKEKGDIPEGYSVSREKKERFSLILESASTNQTSMYLCASSFRGAVDSPLHFGNGTRLTVT.

The V call is TRBV2, the J call TRBJ1-1; no definite D call. The CDR3 runs 11 residues. Germline V CDR1 and CDR2: SNHLY, FYNNEI. The V gene lost 4 bases and the J gene lost 3 bases, with 3 bases spanning the gap. CDR3 DNA: TGTGCCAGCAGTGCGTACACTGAAGCTTTCTTT. It specifies CASSAYTEAFF.

The chain recombines TRBV9 with TRBJ1-1; no clear D gene. V gave up 2 bases and J gave up 1 base, with 9 bases separating them. The germline V gene encodes CDR1 SGDLS and CDR2 YYNGEE. The length of the CDR3 is 14 residues. CDR3 protein: CASSVVSANTEAFF. CDR3 DNA sequence: TGTGCCAGCAGCGTTGTGTCCGCGAACACTGAAGCTTTCTTT.

The genes are TRBV5-4 and TRBJ2-3; 12 bases fit TRBD2. V dropped 2 bases and J dropped 4; count of bases not matched to a gene: 5. Germline-derived CDR1 and CDR2 are SGHNT and YYREEE (reference sequence). This CDR3 comprises 16 residues. The CDR3 nucleotides read TGTGCCAGCAGCTTCTGGACTAGCGGGGTAGCAGATACGCAGTATTTT. Amino acid sequence: CASSFWTSGVADTQYF.

This clone was counted only a few times. The gene calls are TRBV18 and TRBJ1-2; D may be TRBD1 (6 bases). V lost 3 bases, J lost 0 bases, and 14 bases lay in between. CDR1 and CDR2 from the germline V gene are KGHSH and LQKENI. This CDR3 is 16 amino acids long. The CDR3 loop reads CASSPQGPRSNYGYTF. DNA of the CDR3: TGTGCCAGCTCACCCCAGGGGCCGCGCTCTAACTATGGCTACACCTTC.

This clone was detected once. The chain is built from TRBV15 and TRBJ2-5, with D tentatively TRBD2 (5 bases). Germline loops: CDR1 LNHNV, CDR2 YYDKDF (reference sequence). V was pared by 11 bases and J by 9 bases, with 19 bases between. The CDR3 consists of 12 residues. CDR3 nucleotides: TGTGCCCCCCGGGATAAGGTGTCGGCCCAGTACTTC. It translates to CAPRDKVSAQYF.

The table lists this clone with a count of one. This chain joins TRBV19 and TRBJ2-5; weak D call: TRBD1 (7 bases). The CDR3 runs 16 residues. V was shortened by 5 bases and J by 1 base, with 17 bases between the two germline ends. Germline V gene data show CDR1 as LNHDA and CDR2 as SQIVND (reference sequence). This CDR3 reads CASSSPGGLSQETQYF. The DNA of the CDR3 is TGTGCCAGTAGTTCTCCAGGGGGGTTAAGCCAAGAGACCCAGTACTTC. The whole variable domain, filled in from reference TRBV19 and TRBJ2-5, reads DGGITQSPKYLFRKEGQNVTLSCEQNLNHDAMYWYRQDPGQGLRLIYYSQIVNDFQKGDIAEGYSVSREKKESFPLTVTSAQKNPTAFYLCASSSPGGLSQETQYFGPGTRLLVL.

The gene calls are TRBV11-2 and TRBJ1-4; the D gene is possibly TRBD1 (5 bases). The CDR3 runs 15 residues. Germline CDR1 and CDR2: SGHAT and FQNNGV. V dropped 5 bases and J dropped 8 bases, with 18 bases sitting between them. In DNA form, the CDR3 reads TGTGCCAGCAGCCCCCTGCAGGGAGTAGGAGAAAAACTGTTTTTT. Translated, it gives CASSPLQGVGEKLFF. The full variable domain, completed using reference TRBV11-2 and TRBJ1-4, is EAGVAQSPRYKIIEKRQSVAFWCNPISGHATLYWYQQILGQGPKLLIQFQNNGVVDDSQLPKDRFSAERLKGVDSTLKIQPAKLEDSAVYLCASSPLQGVGEKLFFGSGTQLSVL.

V is TRBV6-5 and J is TRBJ2-3; D gene uncertain. The CDR3 is made up of 14 amino acids. The germline V and J ends were trimmed by 2 bases and 4 bases, with 10 bases remaining between them. The germline CDR1 and CDR2 sequences are MNHEY and SVGAGI. CDR3 loop: CASSYGGSADTQYF. DNA for the CDR3: TGTGCCAGCAGTTACGGTGGTTCCGCAGATACGCAGTATTTT.

The chain recombines TRBV18 with TRBJ2-5; weak D call: TRBD2 (7 bases). V lost 1 base and J lost 9, with 9 bases in between. Germline CDR1 KGHSH, CDR2 LQKENI. The CDR3 has 12 residues. The CDR3 DNA reads TGTGCCAGCTCACCACGAGGGGGGGCCCAGTACTTC. Amino acids: CASSPRGGAQYF.

The chain joins TRBV5-1 to TRBJ1-1; D unclear. Trimming removed 6 bases at V and 1 base at J, with 10 bases between. Germline V lookup: CDR1 SGHRS, CDR2 YFSETQ. CDR3 length: 13 amino acids. Here the CDR3 reads CASTFGGNTEAFF. The CDR3 DNA is TGCGCCAGCACCTTTGGAGGGAACACTGAAGCTTTCTTT.

The rearrangement uses TRBV3-1 (or the pseudogene TRBV3-2) and TRBJ1-1, with D possibly TRBD1 on 5 matching bases. This CDR3 has 15 residues. From germline, CDR1 is LGHDT and CDR2 YNNKEL (reference sequence). Trimming shortened V by 2 bases and J by 2 bases, and 12 bases separated the two germline ends. For the CDR3, the DNA is TGTGCCAGCAGCCAAACGGGACTCATAAACACTGAAGCTTTCTTT. It encodes CASSQTGLINTEAFF.

The CDR3 coding sequence is TGTGCCAGCAGCGTAGGCCCAGCGGGGGGTGAGCAGTTCTTC. Translated, it gives CASSVGPAGGEQFF. The rearrangement uses TRBV9 and TRBJ2-1; 9 nucleotides line up with TRBD2. The CDR3 is made up of 14 amino acids. The trim removed 0 bases at V and 9 bases at J, leaving 4 bases unmatched. From germline, CDR1 is SGDLS and CDR2 YYNGEE.

This clone was seen a few times. The J gene is TRBJ1-1, the V gene TRBV6-5; 9 nucleotides align to TRBD1. V dropped 2 bases and J dropped 11; count of bases not matched to a gene: 6. The germline V gene encodes CDR1 MNHEY and CDR2 SVGAGI. There are 13 residues in the CDR3. DNA of the CDR3: TGTGCCAGCAGTTACGACACAGGGGGCGATGCTTTCTTT. It is translated as CASSYDTGGDAFF.

J is TRBJ2-5 and V is TRBV3-1 (or the pseudogene TRBV3-2); perhaps TRBD1 as D (6 bases). The ends were cut back, 3 bases at V and 0 bases at J, with 11 bases in the middle. Germline loops: CDR1 LGHDT, CDR2 YNNKEL (reference sequence). This CDR3 spans 15 amino acids. The CDR3 DNA reads TGTGCCAGCAGCCAGGACAGCCTGTACCAAGAGACCCAGTACTTC. It codes for CASSQDSLYQETQYF.

The DNA for the CDR3 is TGTGCCAGCTCACCAATGGACAGAGGCACAGATACGCAGTATTTT. This sequence encodes CASSPMDRGTDTQYF. V gene TRBV18 combines with J gene TRBJ2-3; TRBD1 might be the D (6 bases). This CDR3 is 15 amino acids long. V was shortened by 2 bases and J by 1 base, with 10 bases between the two germline ends. Germline-derived CDR1 and CDR2 are KGHSH and LQKENI.